This entry features one T cell receptor (beta chain) sequence. The target of this receptor is not known. Base qualities are missing; no much larger clone stands one base away. The time point label corresponds to: sample taken at primary tumor resection. Donors were 65 to 85 patients with early-stage, untreated non-small cell lung cancer from the lung TRACERx cohort. For TCR sequencing, whole RNA was extracted from tumor and nontumor lung tissue, or from cryopreserved PBMC samples, and no cell sorting was done. A patient was chosen for TCR sequencing only when enough RNA was available from at least two tumor regions. A lung pathologist reviewed the tumor and adjacent nontumor lung specimens before the specimens were selected. The data derive from a study of spatial heterogeneity in lung cancer (dated by TCRdb to between 2018 and 2020). Background for the entire study: Beta-chain transcripts were consistently detected in greater numbers than alpha-chain transcripts, which likely reflects a higher abundance of beta-chain transcripts. A strong correlation was found between TCR transcript counts in tumor regions and a T cell transcriptional module score from matched bulk RNA-seq. In the raw uncorrected reads, each unique combination of TCR and UMI appeared more than ten times on average. In non-small cell lung cancer, the study quantitatively compared TCR alpha and beta repertoires across several tumor regions, matched nontumor lung, and blood. The study linked features of the TCR repertoire to counts of nonsynonymous mutations, which were determined by whole-exome sequencing of tumor tissue. At surgery, over 200 tumor regions, 63 to 70 matched nontumor lung samples and 56 PBMC samples were TCR-sequenced for both alpha and beta chains. On the study overall, not on this receptor specifically: TCR-seq was estimated to cover only approximately 6.3% of tumor T cells for alpha chains and about 13% for beta chains. The tumor nonsynonymous mutation count correlated with the number of expanded intratumoral alpha and beta TCRs. The count of ubiquitous expanded TCRs correlated with the count of ubiquitous nonsynonymous mutations, and the count of regional expanded TCRs correlated with the count of regional nonsynonymous mutations. Additional single-cell paired TCR alpha and beta sequencing was considered necessary to confirm, at a functional level, the hypothesis that regional TCRs recognize regional mutations.

The library relied on 5' RACE. TCRdb lists the instrument as NextSeq 500. The TCR library protocol attached a unique molecular identifier to each TCR cDNA molecule to allow correction of PCR and sequencing errors. Per the authors' processing: TCR identification, UMI-based error correction and CDR3 extraction were performed with Decombinator tools. Expanded TCRs were defined as those above a frequency of 2 per 1,000, corresponding to the top 1% of the tumor frequency distribution. Expanded tumor TCRs statistically deemed absent (corrected P<0.05) from at least one tumor region were classed as regional, and all other expanded tumor TCRs were classed as ubiquitous. Renyi diversity was calculated using the R vegan package after each repertoire was subsampled 100 times to 5,000 TCRs. CDR3 similarity networks were built from amino acid triplet string-kernel similarity, connecting CDR3s with pairwise similarity above 0.82. TCRdb applied fastp at Q25 and MiXCR to the public reads, then kept only in-frame beta chains. CDR3 protein duplicates are merged, each entry listing the most common genes and DNA. It is TCRdb's table, rather than the study itself, that gives the V and J calls and clone size. Across this sample there are approximately 16,000 distinct CDR3 sequences, with about 6.8% seen only once. Around a fifth of the sample belongs to the ten largest clones.

From cysteine to phenylalanine, the CDR3 is 15 amino acids long. Of all the DNA, just the CDR3 is kept, 45 bases in frame from base 1. CDR1 and CDR2, per the germline V gene, are MNHEY and SVGAGI. V lost 4 bases and J lost 7 bases; the stretch between them is 19 bases long. The receptor chain draws on TRBV6-5 and TRBJ2-5, with no confidently assigned D gene. The source of this sequence is a female donor with early-stage non-small cell lung cancer. This material consisted of lung tumor tissue, taken at surgery. The bases are TGTGCCAGCAGTTCCGATCGCCCCCCAATGGGGACCCAGTACTTC. Translation gives CASSSDRPPMGTQYF.